Described below is a single TCR beta chain sequence and its context. V lost 10 bases to trimming and J lost 0 bases, with 16 bases between them. Germline lookup yields CDR1 SNHLY and CDR2 FYNNEI. The CDR3 has 15 amino acids. The source of the sample is a study of shared clonotypes between healthy human individuals. Overall study: With ages of 18 to 49, the donors were two women and a few men.

Sorted-subset replicate PCR reactions contained approximately 190 ng DNA, corresponding to approximately 30,000 T cell genomes. Libraries were prepared by immunoSEQ multiplex PCR; TCRdb keeps only in-frame clonotypes and omits some of them. The repertoire has about 2.1 million clones, 90% to 95% of them found once; the top ten carry roughly 1.7%. Naive CD8 cells lacked CD45RO and underwent positive selection for CCR7, leaving out terminally differentiated effector memory CD45RA+ cells. The rearrangement uses TRBV2 and TRBJ2-1; D is uncertain. Sequenced input: naive CD8+ T cells from PBMCs. This TCR derives from a man aged 18 to 30 in good health. Some clones in this sample may be carry-over from other donors' samples. CDR3 region: CANMPLESSYNEQFF. The CDR3 DNA reads TGTGCCAACATGCCGCTAGAAAGCTCCTACAATGAGCAGTTCTTC.